Listed below are T cell receptor beta chains from one sample, sequenced in a study of beta chain features in type 1 diabetes. TCRdb's copy holds only in-frame clones and misses some; the assay was immunoSEQ multiplex PCR. The sample records 250,000 to 300,000 clones, about 7.8% being singletons. The sequencing sample was made of central memory CD4+ T cells from blood. The source is a woman aged 18-29 years in good health. Both conserved end residues are part of each CDR3. The order of the fields is clone size, J gene, V gene, D gene, CDR3 DNA, CDR3 protein. D genes are given only for firm matches. The size field is filled for only some rows; it gives once, few, many or a size class.

>few|TRBJ2-3|TRBV5-1|.
TGCGCCAGCAGCTTGCCGCCCGGGAGTGGGACAGATACGCAGTATTTT
CASSLPPGSGTDTQYF
>many|TRBJ2-1|TRBV5-1|TRBD1
TGCGCCAGCAGCTACACAGGGGATGGCAATGAGCAGTTCTTC
CASSYTGDGNEQFF
>many|TRBJ1-6|TRBV14|.
TGTGCCAGCAGCCAAGAATCAGGGACTCCGGAATTCTTT
CASSQESGTPEFF
>.|TRBJ2-1|TRBV2|.
TGTGCCAGCACCCTTCGGACAAGGGTGGGGCCTGAGCAGTTCTTC
CASTLRTRVGPEQFF
>few|TRBJ2-7|TRBV7-9|.
TGTGCCAGCAGCCTATTAGACCCAGGCGAGCAGTACTTC
CASSLLDPGEQYF
>.|TRBJ2-5|TRBV5-6|TRBD1
TGTGCCAGCAGCCTGAGGACAGGGGGCAAGGAGACCCAGTACTTC
CASSLRTGGKETQYF
>.|TRBJ2-5|TRBV7-8|.
TGTGCCAGCAGCTTAGCGCGTCTTCAAGAGACCCAGTACTTC
CASSLARLQETQYF
>few|TRBJ2-5|TRBV5-6|.
TGTGCCAGCAGCACGGGAATTCAAGAGACCCAGTACTTC
CASSTGIQETQYF
>.|TRBJ1-1|TRBV6-6|.
TGTGCCAGCAGCCCCCGAAAGAACACTGAAGCTTTCTTT
CASSPRKNTEAFF
>.|TRBJ2-5|TRBV9|.
TGTGCCAGCAGCGGCTCCTCCGGGGGATTCGAGACCCAGTACTTC
CASSGSSGGFETQYF
>.|TRBJ2-1|TRBV7-9|.
TGTGCCAGCAGCTCCGGCAGAGATGAGCAGTTCTTC
CASSSGRDEQFF
>few|TRBJ1-1|TRBV29-1|TRBD1
TGCAGCGTTCGCGGGACAGGGCTGAACACTGAAGCTTTCTTT
CSVRGTGLNTEAFF
>many|TRBJ2-3|TRBV4-3|TRBD2
TGCGCCAGCAGCCAAGGGGTTGGACTAGCGGCTCACCAAACGCAGTATTTT
CASSQGVGLAAHQTQYF
>few|TRBJ1-2|TRBV30|.
TGTGCCTGGAGGCTCCAGTACTATGGCTACACCTTC
CAWRLQYYGYTF
>many|TRBJ2-1|TRBV5-1|.
TGCGCCAGCAGCTTAGGGGCCCTTACCCGCAATGAGCAGTTCTTC
CASSLGALTRNEQFF
>.|TRBJ1-4|TRBV18|TRBD1
TGTGCCAGCTCAGAGCGATCGGGACAGGCCGGAGAAAAACTGTTTTTT
CASSERSGQAGEKLFF
>few|TRBJ2-1|TRBV11-2|TRBD2
TGTGCCAGCGGAACGGGACTAGCTAGGTCCAATGAGCAGTTCTTC
CASGTGLARSNEQFF
>.|TRBJ2-7|TRBV10-3|TRBD1
TGTGCCATCAGTGCCGGGACAGGGCCCTACGAGCAGTACTTC
CAISAGTGPYEQYF
>few|TRBJ1-2|TRBV19|.
TGTGCCAGTAGTCTACAGGGAGCTGGCTACACCTTC
CASSLQGAGYTF
>.|TRBJ1-1|TRBV7-2|.
TGTGCCAGCAGCTCGCGAAAGGAGAACACTGAAGCTTTCTTT
CASSSRKENTEAFF
>many|TRBJ2-6|TRBV2|.
TGTGCCAGCACGGGGAGCAGGGCTGGGGCCAACGTCCTGACTTTC
CASTGSRAGANVLTF
>few|TRBJ2-7|TRBV13|.
TGTGCCAGCAGCCTGACCTACGAGCAGTACTTC
CASSLTYEQYF
>few|TRBJ1-1|TRBV15|TRBD1
TGTGCCACCAGCAGAGGGTTGTCAGGGGGCTGGCCTGAAGCTTTCTTT
CATSRGLSGGWPEAFF
>many|TRBJ2-2|TRBV19|TRBD2
TGTGCCAGTACCACTACTCCGGGACTAGCGCTTCCCGGGGAGCTGTTTTTT
CASTTTPGLALPGELFF
>many|TRBJ2-1|TRBV5-1|.
TGCGCCAGCAGCCCGGTAGGCACACTGGGTGAGCAGTTCTTC
CASSPVGTLGEQFF
>few|TRBJ2-5|TRBV30|.
TGTGCCTGGAGTGTAGGAGAGACCCAGTACTTC
CAWSVGETQYF